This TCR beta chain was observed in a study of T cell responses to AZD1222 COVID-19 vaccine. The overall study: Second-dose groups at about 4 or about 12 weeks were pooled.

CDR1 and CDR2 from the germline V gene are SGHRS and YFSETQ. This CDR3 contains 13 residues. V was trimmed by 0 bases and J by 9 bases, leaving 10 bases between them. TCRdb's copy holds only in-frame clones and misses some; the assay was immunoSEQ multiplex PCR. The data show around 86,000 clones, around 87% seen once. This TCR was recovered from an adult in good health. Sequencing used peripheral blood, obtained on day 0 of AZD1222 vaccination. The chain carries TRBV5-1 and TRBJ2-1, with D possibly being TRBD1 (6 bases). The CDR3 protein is CASSLDGRGEQFF. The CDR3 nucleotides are TGCGCCAGCAGCTTGGATGGCAGGGGTGAGCAGTTCTTC.